This TCR beta chain was identified during a study of Graves' ophthalmopathy and Graves' hyperthyroidism. The study, taken as a whole, reports: Discriminating ophthalmopathy from stable hyperthyroidism, a 13-signature model attained a sensitivity of approximately 85% and a specificity of 81.08%.

The table lists this clonotype with many counts. Antigen: not known. RNA transcripts were the template, and TCR beta CDR3 regions were amplified from them. An opening RT-PCR round employed HTBI primers and preceded a second-round multiplex PCR. MiXCR was run by TCRdb on the multiplex PCR reads, yielding one entry per CDR3 protein. The sample carries almost 750,000 distinct CDR3 sequences, 35% to 50% recorded once. Patients with other autoimmune diseases, uncontrolled infections, pregnancy or lactation were excluded. The CDR3 runs 15 residues. CDR1 and CDR2 from the germline V gene are LNHNV and YYDKDF (reference sequence). Trimming took off 5 bases at V and 0 bases at J, with 13 bases between the two ends.

The sequence came from an adult man with Graves' ophthalmopathy. Sequencing was carried out using peripheral blood. The rearrangement joins TRBV15 to TRBJ1-2, with unresolved D. The CDR3 sequence: CATSGLPLTNYGYTF. The CDR3 region has the DNA TGTGCCACCAGCGGGCTCCCGTTAACTAACTATGGCTACACCTTC.